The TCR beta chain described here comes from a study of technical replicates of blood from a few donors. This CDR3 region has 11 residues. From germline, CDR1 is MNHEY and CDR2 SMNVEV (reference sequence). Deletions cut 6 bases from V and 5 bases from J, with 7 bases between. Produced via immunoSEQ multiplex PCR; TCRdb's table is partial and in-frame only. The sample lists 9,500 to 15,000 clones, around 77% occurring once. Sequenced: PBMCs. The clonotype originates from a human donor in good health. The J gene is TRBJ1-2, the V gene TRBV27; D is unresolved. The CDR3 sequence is CASSRGYGYTF. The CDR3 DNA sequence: TGTGCCAGCAGCCGGGGATATGGCTACACCTTC.